The T cell receptor beta chain under discussion was sequenced for a study of T cell repertoires in cytomegalovirus infection. Study context: Recently identified HLA-C-restricted CMV epitopes were among the peptides used. Public TCR beta signatures marked donors with CMV infection and the matching HLA.

Germline values: CDR1 LGHDT, CDR2 YNNKEL (reference sequence). CDR3 length: 16 amino acids. V was clipped by 0 bases and J by 0 bases, with 11 bases between them. This clonotype was recorded only once. Its antigen is not known. Points from the study as a whole: CMV carriers with the relevant HLA were identified by cumulative public TCR beta family frequency. CMV-specific TCR beta clonotypes restricted by HLA-C were the ones dominating the ex vivo response.

Each CDR3 protein is one row after TCRdb ran MiXCR on the reads. The sample consists of nearly 700,000 distinct CDR3 sequences, roughly 33% of them appearing once. This receptor was identified in a human donor in good health (CMV status not recorded). Some clones in this sample may be carry-over from other donors' samples. The V and J genes are TRBV3-1 and TRBJ1-1; D may be TRBD1 (6 bases). Sequenced material: cultured PBMCs, taken from culture after CMV antigen stimulation. This chain's CDR3 is CASSQERGGLNTEAFF. The CDR3 coding sequence is TGTGCCAGCAGCCAAGAACGGGGGGGCCTGAACACTGAAGCTTTCTTT.